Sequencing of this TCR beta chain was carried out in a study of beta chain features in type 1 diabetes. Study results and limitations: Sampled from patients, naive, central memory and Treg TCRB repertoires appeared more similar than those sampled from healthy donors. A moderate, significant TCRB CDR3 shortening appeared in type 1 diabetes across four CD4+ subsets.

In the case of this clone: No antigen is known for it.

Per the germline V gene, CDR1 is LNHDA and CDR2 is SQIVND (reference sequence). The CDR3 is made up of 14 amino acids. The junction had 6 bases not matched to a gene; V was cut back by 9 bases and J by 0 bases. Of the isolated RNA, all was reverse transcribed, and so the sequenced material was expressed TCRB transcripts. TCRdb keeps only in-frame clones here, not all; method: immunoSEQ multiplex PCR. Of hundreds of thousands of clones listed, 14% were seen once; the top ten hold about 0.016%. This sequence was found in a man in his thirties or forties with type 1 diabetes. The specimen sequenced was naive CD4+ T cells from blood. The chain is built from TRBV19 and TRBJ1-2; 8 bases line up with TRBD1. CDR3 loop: CASASGGPNYGYTF. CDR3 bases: TGTGCCAGCGCCTCAGGGGGCCCTAACTATGGCTACACCTTC.